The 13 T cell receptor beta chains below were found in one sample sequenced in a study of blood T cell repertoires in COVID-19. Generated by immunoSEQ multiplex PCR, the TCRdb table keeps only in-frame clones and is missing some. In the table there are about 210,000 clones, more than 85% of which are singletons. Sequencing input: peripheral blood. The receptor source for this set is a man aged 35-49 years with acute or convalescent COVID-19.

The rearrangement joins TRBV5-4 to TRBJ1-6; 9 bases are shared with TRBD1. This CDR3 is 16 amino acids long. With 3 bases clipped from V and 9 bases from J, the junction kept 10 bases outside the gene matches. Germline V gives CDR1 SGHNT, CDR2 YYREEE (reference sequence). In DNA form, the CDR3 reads TGTGCCAGCAGCTCCCGGACAGGGGAGGGGACTTCACCCCTCCACTTT. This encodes CASSSRTGEGTSPLHF.

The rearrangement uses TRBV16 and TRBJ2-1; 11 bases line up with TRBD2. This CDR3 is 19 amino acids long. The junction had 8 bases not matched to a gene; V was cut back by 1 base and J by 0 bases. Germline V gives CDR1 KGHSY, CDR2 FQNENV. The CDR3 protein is CASSQLLAGGASSYNEQFF. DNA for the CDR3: TGTGCCAGCAGCCAATTGCTAGCGGGGGGCGCGAGCTCCTACAATGAGCAGTTCTTC.

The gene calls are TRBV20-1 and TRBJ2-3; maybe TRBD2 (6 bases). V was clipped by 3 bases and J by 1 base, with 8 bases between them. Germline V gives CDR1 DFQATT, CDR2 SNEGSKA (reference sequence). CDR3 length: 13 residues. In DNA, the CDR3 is TGCAGTGCTAGTTGGGGGGGCACAGATACGCAGTATTTT. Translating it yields CSASWGGTDTQYF.

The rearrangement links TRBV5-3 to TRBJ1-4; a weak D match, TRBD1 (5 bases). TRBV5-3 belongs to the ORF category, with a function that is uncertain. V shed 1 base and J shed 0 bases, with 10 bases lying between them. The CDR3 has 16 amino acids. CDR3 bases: TGTGCCAGAAGCTTGTCCCAGGGTACAACTAATGAAAAACTGTTTTTT. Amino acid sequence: CARSLSQGTTNEKLFF.

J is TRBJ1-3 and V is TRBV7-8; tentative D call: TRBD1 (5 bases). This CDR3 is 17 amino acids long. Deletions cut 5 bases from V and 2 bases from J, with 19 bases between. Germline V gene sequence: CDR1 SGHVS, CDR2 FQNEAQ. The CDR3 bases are TGTGCCAGCAGCACGATGTCCATGGGGGGAACTGGAAACACCATATATTTT. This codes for CASSTMSMGGTGNTIYF. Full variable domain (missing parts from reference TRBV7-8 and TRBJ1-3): GAGVSQSPRYKVAKRGQDVALRCDPISGHVSLFWYQQALGQGPEFLTYFQNEAQLDKSGLPSDRFFAERPEGSVSTLKIQRTQQEDSAVYLCASSTMSMGGTGNTIYFGEGSWLTVV.

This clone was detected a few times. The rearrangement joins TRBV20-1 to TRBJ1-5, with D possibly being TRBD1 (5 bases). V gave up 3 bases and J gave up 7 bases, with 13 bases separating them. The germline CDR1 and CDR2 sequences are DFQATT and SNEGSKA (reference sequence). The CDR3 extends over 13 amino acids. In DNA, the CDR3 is TGCAGTGCTAGTGGGGGGGGTGGGCAGCCCCAGCATTTT. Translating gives CSASGGGGQPQHF.

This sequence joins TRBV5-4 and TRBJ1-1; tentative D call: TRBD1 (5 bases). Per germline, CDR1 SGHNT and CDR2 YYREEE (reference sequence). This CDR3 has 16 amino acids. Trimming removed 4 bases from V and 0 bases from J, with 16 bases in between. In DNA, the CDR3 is TGTGCCAGCAGCGTGGTGGGGGGAGGGATGAACACTGAAGCTTTCTTT. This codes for CASSVVGGGMNTEAFF.

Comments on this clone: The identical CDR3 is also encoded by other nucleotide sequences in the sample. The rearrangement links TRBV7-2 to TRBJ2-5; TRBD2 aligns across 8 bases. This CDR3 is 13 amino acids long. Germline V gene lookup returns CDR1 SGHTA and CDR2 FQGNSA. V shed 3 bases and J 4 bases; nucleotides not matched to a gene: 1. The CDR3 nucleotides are TGTGCCAGCAGCTTTACTAGCGGAGAGACCCAGTACTTC. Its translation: CASSFTSGETQYF.

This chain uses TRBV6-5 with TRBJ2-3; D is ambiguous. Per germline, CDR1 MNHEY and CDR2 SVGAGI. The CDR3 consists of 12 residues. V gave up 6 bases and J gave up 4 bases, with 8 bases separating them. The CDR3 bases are TGTGCCAGCAGGACTGAGGCAGATACGCAGTATTTT. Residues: CASRTEADTQYF.

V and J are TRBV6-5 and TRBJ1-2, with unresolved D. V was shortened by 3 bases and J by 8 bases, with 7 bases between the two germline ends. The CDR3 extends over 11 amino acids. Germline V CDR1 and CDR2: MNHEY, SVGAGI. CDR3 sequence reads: CASSYGQGYTF. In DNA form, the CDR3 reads TGTGCCAGCAGTTATGGCCAGGGCTACACCTTC.

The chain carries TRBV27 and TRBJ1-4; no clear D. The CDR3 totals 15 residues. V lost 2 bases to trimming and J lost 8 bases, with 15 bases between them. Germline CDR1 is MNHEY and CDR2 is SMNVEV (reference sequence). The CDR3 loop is CASSLSFLGGEKLFF. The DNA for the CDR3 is TGTGCCAGCAGTTTAAGTTTTCTTGGAGGGGAAAAACTGTTTTTT.

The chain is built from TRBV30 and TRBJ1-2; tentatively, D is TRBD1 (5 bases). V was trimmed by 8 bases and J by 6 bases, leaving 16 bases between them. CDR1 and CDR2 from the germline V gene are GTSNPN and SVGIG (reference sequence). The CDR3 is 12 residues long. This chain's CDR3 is CARGTLGDGYTF. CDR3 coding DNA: TGTGCCCGCGGGACGCTTGGAGATGGCTACACCTTC.

The CDR3 protein is CASSPRLIWDKDTQYF. The CDR3, as DNA: TGTGCCAGTAGTCCTCGACTAATCTGGGACAAAGATACGCAGTATTTT. The chain has TRBV19 and TRBJ2-3, with D perhaps TRBD1 (6 bases). The length of the CDR3 is 16 residues. CDR1 and CDR2 (germline): LNHDA, SQIVND (reference sequence). The V and J ends lost 5 bases and 5 bases respectively, with 20 bases between them.